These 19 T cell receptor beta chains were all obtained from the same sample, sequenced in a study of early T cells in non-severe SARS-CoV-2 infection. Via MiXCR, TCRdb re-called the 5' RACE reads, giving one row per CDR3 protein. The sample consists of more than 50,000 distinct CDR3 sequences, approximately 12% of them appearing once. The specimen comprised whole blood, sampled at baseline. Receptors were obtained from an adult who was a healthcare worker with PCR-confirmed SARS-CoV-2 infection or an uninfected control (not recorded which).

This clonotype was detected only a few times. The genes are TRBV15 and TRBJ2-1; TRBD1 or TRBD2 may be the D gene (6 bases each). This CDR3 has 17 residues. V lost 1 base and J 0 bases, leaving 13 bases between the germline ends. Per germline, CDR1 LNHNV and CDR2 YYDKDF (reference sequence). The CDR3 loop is CATSRVQGLSSYNEQFF. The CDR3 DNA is TGTGCCACCAGCAGAGTACAGGGACTTAGCTCCTACAATGAGCAGTTCTTC.

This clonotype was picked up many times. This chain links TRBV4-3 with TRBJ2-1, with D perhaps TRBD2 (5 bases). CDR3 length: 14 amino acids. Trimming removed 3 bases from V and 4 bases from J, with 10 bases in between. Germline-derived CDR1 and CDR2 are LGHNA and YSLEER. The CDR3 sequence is CASSHLGGYNEQFF. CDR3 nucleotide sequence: TGCGCCAGCAGCCATCTTGGCGGGTACAATGAGCAGTTCTTC.

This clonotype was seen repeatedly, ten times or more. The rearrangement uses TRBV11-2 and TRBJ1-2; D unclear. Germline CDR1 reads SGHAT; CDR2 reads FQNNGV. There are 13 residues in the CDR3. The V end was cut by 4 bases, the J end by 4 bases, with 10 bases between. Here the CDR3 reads CASSSTRTYGYTF. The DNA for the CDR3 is TGTGCCAGCAGCTCTACACGGACCTATGGCTACACCTTC. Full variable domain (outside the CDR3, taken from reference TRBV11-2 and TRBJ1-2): EAGVAQSPRYKIIEKRQSVAFWCNPISGHATLYWYQQILGQGPKLLIQFQNNGVVDDSQLPKDRFSAERLKGVDSTLKIQPAKLEDSAVYLCASSSTRTYGYTFGSGTRLTVV.

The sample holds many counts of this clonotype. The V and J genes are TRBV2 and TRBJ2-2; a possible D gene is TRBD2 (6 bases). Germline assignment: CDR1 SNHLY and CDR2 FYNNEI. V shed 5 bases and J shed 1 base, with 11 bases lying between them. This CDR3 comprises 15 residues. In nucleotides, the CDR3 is TGTGCCAGCAGTCGGGGGTCGGGGAACACCGGGGAGCTGTTTTTT. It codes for CASSRGSGNTGELFF.

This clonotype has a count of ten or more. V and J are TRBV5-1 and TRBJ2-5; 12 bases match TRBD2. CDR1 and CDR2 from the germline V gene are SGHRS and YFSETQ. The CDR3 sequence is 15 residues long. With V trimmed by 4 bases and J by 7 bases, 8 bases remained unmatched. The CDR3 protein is CASSQTSGSGVTQYF. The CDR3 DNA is TGCGCCAGCAGCCAGACTAGCGGGAGTGGTGTGACCCAGTACTTC.

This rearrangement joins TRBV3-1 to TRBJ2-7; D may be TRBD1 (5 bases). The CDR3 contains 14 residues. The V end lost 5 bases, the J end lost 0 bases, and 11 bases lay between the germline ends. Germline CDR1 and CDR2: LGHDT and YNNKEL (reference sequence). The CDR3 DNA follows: TGTGCCAGCAGCACCAGACAGAGCTCCTACGAGCAGTACTTC. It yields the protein CASSTRQSSYEQYF.

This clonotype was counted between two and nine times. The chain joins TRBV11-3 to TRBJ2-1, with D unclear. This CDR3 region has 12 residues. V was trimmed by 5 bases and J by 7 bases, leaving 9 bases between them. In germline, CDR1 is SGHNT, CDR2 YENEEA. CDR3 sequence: CASSISRNEQFF. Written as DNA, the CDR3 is TGTGCCAGCAGCATTAGCAGGAATGAGCAGTTCTTC.

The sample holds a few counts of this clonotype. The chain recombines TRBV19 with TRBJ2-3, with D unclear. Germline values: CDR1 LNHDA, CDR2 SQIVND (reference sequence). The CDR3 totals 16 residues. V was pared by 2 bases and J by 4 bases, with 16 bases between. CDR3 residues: CASSIPSLPAADTQYF. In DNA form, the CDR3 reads TGTGCCAGTAGTATACCATCTCTACCAGCCGCAGATACGCAGTATTTT.

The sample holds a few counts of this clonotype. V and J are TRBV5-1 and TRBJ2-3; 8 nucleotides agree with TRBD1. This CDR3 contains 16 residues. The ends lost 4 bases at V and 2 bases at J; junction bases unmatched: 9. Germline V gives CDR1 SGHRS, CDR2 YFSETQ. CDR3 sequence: CASSDGTGLFTDTQYF. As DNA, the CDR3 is TGCGCCAGCAGCGATGGGACAGGTCTATTCACAGATACGCAGTATTTT.

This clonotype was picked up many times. In nucleotides, the CDR3 is TGTGCCAGCAGCTTAAACAGGGGATCTAATGAGCAGTTCTTC. It codes for CASSLNRGSNEQFF. This chain links TRBV7-2 with TRBJ2-1, with 7 bases aligning to TRBD1. The CDR3 covers 14 residues. Germline CDR1 SGHTA, CDR2 FQGNSA. V trimming: 2 bases; J trimming: 7 bases; junction bases outside the gene matches: 5.

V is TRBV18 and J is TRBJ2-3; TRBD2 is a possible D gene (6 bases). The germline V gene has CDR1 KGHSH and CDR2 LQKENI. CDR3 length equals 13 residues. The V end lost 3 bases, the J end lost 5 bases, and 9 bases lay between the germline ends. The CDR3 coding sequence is TGTGCCAGCTCACCTTCCGGGGGAGATACGCAGTATTTT. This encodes CASSPSGGDTQYF.

The CDR3 here is CASSLIYEQYF. CDR3 coding DNA: TGTGCCAGCAGTTTGATTTACGAGCAGTACTTC. The V call is TRBV28, the J call TRBJ2-7; unclear D gene. CDR1 is MDHEN, CDR2 SYDVKM, per germline. Trimming left V 3 bases short and J 4 bases short, with 4 bases between. The length of the CDR3 is 11 residues. Looking up the rest from reference TRBV28 and TRBJ2-7 gives the full variable domain: DVKVTQSSRYLVKRTGEKVFLECVQDMDHENMFWYRQDPGLGLRLIYFSYDVKMKEKGDIPEGYSVSREKKERFSLILESASTNQTSMYLCASSLIYEQYFGPGTRLTVT.

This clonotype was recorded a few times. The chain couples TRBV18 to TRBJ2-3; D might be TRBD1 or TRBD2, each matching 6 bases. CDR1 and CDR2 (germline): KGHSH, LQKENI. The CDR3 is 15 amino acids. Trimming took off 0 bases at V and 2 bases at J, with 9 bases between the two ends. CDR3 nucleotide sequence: TGTGCCAGCTCACCACCGGAGGGGGACACAGATACGCAGTATTTT. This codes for CASSPPEGDTDTQYF.

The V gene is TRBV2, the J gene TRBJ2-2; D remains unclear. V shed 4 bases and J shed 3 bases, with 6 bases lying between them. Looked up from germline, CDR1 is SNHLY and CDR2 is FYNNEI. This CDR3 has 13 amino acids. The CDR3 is CASSVEDTGELFF. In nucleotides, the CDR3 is TGTGCCAGCAGTGTCGAAGACACCGGGGAGCTGTTTTTT.

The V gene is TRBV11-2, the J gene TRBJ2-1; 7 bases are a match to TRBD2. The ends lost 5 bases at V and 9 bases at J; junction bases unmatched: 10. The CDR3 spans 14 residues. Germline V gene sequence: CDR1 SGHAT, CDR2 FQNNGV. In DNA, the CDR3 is TGTGCCAGCAGCGGACCTACTAGCGTCGGTGAGCAGTTCTTC. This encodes CASSGPTSVGEQFF. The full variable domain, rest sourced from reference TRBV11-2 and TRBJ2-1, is EAGVAQSPRYKIIEKRQSVAFWCNPISGHATLYWYQQILGQGPKLLIQFQNNGVVDDSQLPKDRFSAERLKGVDSTLKIQPAKLEDSAVYLCASSGPTSVGEQFFGPGTRLTVL.

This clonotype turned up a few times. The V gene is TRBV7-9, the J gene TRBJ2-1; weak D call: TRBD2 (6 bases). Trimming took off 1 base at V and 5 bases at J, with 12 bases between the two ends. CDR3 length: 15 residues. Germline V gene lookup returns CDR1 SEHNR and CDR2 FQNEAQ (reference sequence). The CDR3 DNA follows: TGTGCCAGCAGCTTAGAGGGACTTTCAGACAATGAGCAGTTCTTC. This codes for CASSLEGLSDNEQFF.

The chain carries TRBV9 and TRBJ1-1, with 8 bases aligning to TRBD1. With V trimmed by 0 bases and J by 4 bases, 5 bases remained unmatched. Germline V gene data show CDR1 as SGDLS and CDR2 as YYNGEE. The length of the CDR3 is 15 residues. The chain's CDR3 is CASSVVLQGATEAFF. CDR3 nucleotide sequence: TGTGCCAGCAGCGTAGTACTCCAGGGGGCCACTGAAGCTTTCTTT.

In nucleotides, the CDR3 is TGTGCCACCAGCAGAGACCCCTCCCACGCGGGAGAGTCCTACAATGAGCAGTTCTTC. Translated, it gives CATSRDPSHAGESYNEQFF. The V gene is TRBV15, the J gene TRBJ2-1; TRBD2 aligns across 7 bases. Germline assignment: CDR1 LNHNV and CDR2 YYDKDF (reference sequence). The CDR3 spans 19 residues. Germline trimming cut 0 bases from V and 1 base from J; bases unmatched to any gene: 12.

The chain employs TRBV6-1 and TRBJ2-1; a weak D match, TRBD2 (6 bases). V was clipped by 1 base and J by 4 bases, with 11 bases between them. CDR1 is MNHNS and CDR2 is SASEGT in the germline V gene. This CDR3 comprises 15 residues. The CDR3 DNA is TGTGCCAGCAGTGAAGAGGGGAGGAGATACAATGAGCAGTTCTTC. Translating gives CASSEEGRRYNEQFF.